This T cell receptor (beta chain) was sequenced for a study of spatial heterogeneity in lung cancer. Study context: There were consistently more beta-chain sequences detected than alpha-chain sequences. In the raw reads, each unique TCR and UMI combination was present more than ten times on average.

CDR1 LGHNA and CDR2 YSLEER come from the germline V gene. The CDR3 is 14 amino acids. Trimming took 0 bases from V and 1 from J, leaving 6 bases between them. This clonotype was recorded many times. This sample's time point: sample taken at primary tumor resection. No cell sorting; template was whole RNA from tumor, lung tissue or PBMC. Each CDR3 protein gets one entry after TCRdb re-called the 5' RACE reads with MiXCR. The sample holds tens of thousands of distinct CDR3 sequences; roughly 7% are singletons and the top ten take approximately 2.6%. The clonotype originates from a female donor with early-stage non-small cell lung cancer. V is TRBV4-3 and J is TRBJ1-1, with D unclear. Sequences were derived from PBMCs, sampled at surgery. CDR3 nucleotides: TGCGCCAGCAGCCAAGACAGACGGAACACTGAAGCTTTCTTT. It specifies CASSQDRRNTEAFF.